This is a list of T cell receptor beta chains from one sample in a study of regulatory T cells in long-lasting Graves disease. TCRdb reprocessed the multiplex PCR reads via MiXCR and lists one record per CDR3 protein. The sample records around 460,000 distinct CDR3 sequences, 12% to 15% being singletons. These sequences were also reported in another study, on T cells in Graves' hyperthyroidism and ophthalmopathy.

Sequences were derived from peripheral blood mononuclear cells (PBMCs), sampled at new diagnosis, from a patient treated with antithyroid drugs. The receptors originated from a woman between 45 and 65 years old with Graves disease. Each CDR3 is given with its conserved first and last residue. The D gene is left open where the match is weak. Clone size is given for some rows only: seen once, a few or many times, or a class if the clone is expanded.

many	TRBV12-3/TRBV12-4	TRBD2	TRBJ2-3	CASSSSGSSTDTQYF	TGTGCCAGCAGCTCTAGCGGTTCTAGCACAGATACGCAGTATTTT
many	TRBV6-5	TRBD2	TRBJ2-2	CASSYLGTTFDGELFF	TGTGCCAGCAGTTACCTCGGGACTACCTTTGACGGGGAGCTGTTTTTT
many	TRBV6-5	-	TRBJ2-5	CASSYSINLKETQYF	TGTGCCAGCAGTTACTCGATAAACTTGAAAGAGACCCAGTACTTC
many	TRBV7-9	TRBD1	TRBJ2-7	CASSFKSGQSSSGYEQYF	TGTGCCAGCAGCTTCAAATCGGGACAGTCCTCCTCGGGCTACGAGCAGTACTTC
many	TRBV5-1	TRBD1	TRBJ1-2	CASSQDGQGARGYTF	TGCGCCAGCAGCCAAGACGGACAGGGGGCTCGTGGCTACACCTTC
many	TRBV20-1	TRBD1	TRBJ1-5	CSASTGFSNQPQHF	TGCAGTGCCTCGACAGGGTTTAGCAATCAGCCCCAGCATTTT
few	TRBV12-3/TRBV12-4	-	TRBJ1-2	CASKLEAGSNYGYTF	TGTGCCAGCAAGCTAGAGGCTGGGAGTAACTATGGCTACACCTTC
few	TRBV10-3	-	TRBJ1-1	CAIAPTELPLEAFF	TGTGCCATCGCCCCCACAGAGCTACCACTTGAAGCTTTCTTT
many	TRBV9	-	TRBJ2-2	CASSSRTGELFF	TGCGCCAGCAGCTCTAGAACCGGGGAGCTGTTTTTT
few	TRBV18	TRBD2	TRBJ2-5	CASSPASGQETQYF	TGTGCCAGCTCACCGGCTAGCGGCCAAGAGACCCAGTACTTC
many	TRBV5-6	-	TRBJ1-1	CASTEPGAAGTEAFF	TGTGCCAGCACCGAGCCGGGGGCGGCGGGGACTGAAGCTTTCTTT
-	TRBV5-1	TRBD2	TRBJ2-5	CASSLVLAGGRSQETQYF	TGCGCCAGCAGCTTGGTTCTAGCGGGAGGGCGAAGCCAAGAGACCCAGTACTTC
many	TRBV5-1	TRBD2	TRBJ2-3	CASSLEWRESGTDTQYF	TGCGCCAGCAGCTTGGAGTGGCGGGAGAGCGGCACAGATACGCAGTATTTT
-	TRBV7-3	TRBD2	TRBJ2-3	CASSFGRLAGGTDTQYF	TGTGCCAGCAGCTTCGGAAGACTAGCGGGAGGCACAGATACGCAGTATTTT
many	TRBV5-1	TRBD1	TRBJ2-2	CASSQGQGGGELFF	TGCGCCAGCAGCCAAGGACAGGGTGGCGGGGAGCTGTTTTTT
few	TRBV2	-	TRBJ2-7	CASSEVWPNDYEQYF	TGTGCCAGCAGTGAGGTTTGGCCGAATGACTACGAGCAGTACTTC
many	TRBV12-3/TRBV12-4	-	TRBJ2-7	CASSLVGGSGYEQYF	TGTGCCAGCAGTTTGGTAGGGGGATCGGGCTACGAGCAGTACTTC
few	TRBV6-1	TRBD1	TRBJ2-7	CASTGTGKDYEQYF	TGTGCCAGCACCGGGACAGGGAAAGACTACGAGCAGTACTTC
many	TRBV18	-	TRBJ1-2	CASSPPSISWGYTF	TGTGCCAGCTCACCACCAAGCATTTCCTGGGGCTACACCTTC
few	TRBV19	-	TRBJ1-1	CASSISDGTEAFF	TGTGCCAGTAGTATATCCGACGGGACTGAAGCTTTCTTT
many	TRBV7-7	-	TRBJ2-1	CASSFSRENEQFF	TGTGCTAGCAGCTTCTCGCGGGAAAATGAGCAGTTCTTC
many	TRBV7-2	-	TRBJ2-3	CASSRENGVTDTQYF	TGTGCCAGCAGCCGCGAGAACGGGGTCACAGATACGCAGTATTTT
-	TRBV20-1	TRBD1	TRBJ2-3	CSAAPRGLDTQYF	TGCAGTGCTGCTCCCAGGGGGTTGGATACGCAGTATTTT
many	TRBV2	TRBD2	TRBJ2-5	CASSEELAGGETQYF	TGTGCCAGCAGTGAAGAACTAGCGGGAGGGGAGACCCAGTACTTC
many	TRBV6-1	-	TRBJ1-1	CASSEPGGRNTEAFF	TGTGCCAGCAGTGAACCCGGGGGCAGGAACACTGAAGCTTTCTTT
few	TRBV20-1	TRBD2	TRBJ2-7	CSAQRLAGFYEQYF	TGCAGTGCCCAGAGGCTAGCGGGATTCTACGAGCAGTACTTC
many	TRBV13	TRBD2	TRBJ2-7	CASSQTGTSGRHEQYF	TGTGCCAGCAGCCAAACCGGGACTAGCGGGAGACACGAGCAGTACTTC
many	TRBV24-1	-	TRBJ1-2	CATSDLPNYGYTF	TGTGCCACCAGTGATTTACCCAACTATGGCTACACCTTC
-	TRBV24-1	-	TRBJ2-1	CATSAVSGGTSSYNEQFF	TGTGCCACCAGTGCTGTTTCCGGGGGCACGAGCTCCTACAATGAGCAGTTCTTC
-	TRBV7-2	-	TRBJ2-3	CASSFQRASTSTDTQYF	TGTGCCAGCAGCTTTCAAAGAGCGTCTACTAGCACAGATACGCAGTATTTT
few	TRBV19	TRBD1	TRBJ1-2	CASSISLDRNYGYTF	TGTGCCAGTAGTATCTCCTTGGACAGGAACTATGGCTACACCTTC
-	TRBV7-9	-	TRBJ2-1	CASSPPAQARSYNEQFF	TGTGCCAGCAGCCCGCCAGCGCAGGCTAGGTCCTACAATGAGCAGTTCTTC
many	TRBV9	-	TRBJ2-1	CASSPSGGYNEQFF	TGTGCCAGCAGTCCCTCTGGGGGGTACAATGAGCAGTTCTTC
many	TRBV18	-	TRBJ1-5	CASSPQRRDGQPQHF	TGTGCCAGCTCACCACAGCGCAGGGATGGTCAGCCCCAGCATTTT
-	TRBV6-1	TRBD2	TRBJ2-2	CASSALAGEQGELFF	TGTGCCAGCAGTGCGTTAGCGGGAGAGCAAGGGGAGCTGTTTTTT
many	TRBV10-3	-	TRBJ2-7	CAARDPTDEQYF	TGTGCCGCCCGGGATCCCACCGACGAGCAGTACTTC
many	TRBV4-1	-	TRBJ1-1	CASSRRQDGGTEAFF	TGCGCCAGCAGCCGAAGACAGGATGGCGGCACTGAAGCTTTCTTT
few	TRBV29-1	TRBD1	TRBJ2-5	CSGRDSRETQYF	TGCAGCGGCCGGGACAGCCGAGAGACCCAGTACTTC
many	TRBV6-2/TRBV6-3	-	TRBJ1-4	CASRRATTNEKLFF	TGTGCCAGCCGCAGAGCGACAACTAATGAAAAACTGTTTTTT
-	TRBV19	TRBD1	TRBJ1-5	CASSSGTGMNQPQHF	TGTGCCAGTAGTTCCGGGACAGGGATGAATCAGCCCCAGCATTTT
-	TRBV24-1	TRBD1	TRBJ2-3	CATSDLDRGPGDTQYF	TGTGCCACCAGTGATTTGGACAGGGGTCCCGGAGATACGCAGTATTTT
-	TRBV5-1	-	TRBJ2-7	CASSSSHYEQYF	TGCGCCAGCAGCTCTTCTCACTACGAGCAGTACTTC
many	TRBV5-1	-	TRBJ2-7	CASRADSGSGEQYF	TGCGCCAGCAGAGCTGACTCAGGGTCCGGCGAGCAGTACTTC
-	TRBV19	TRBD2	TRBJ2-3	CASSMTLGLAGMRYTQYF	TGTGCCAGTAGTATGACCCTTGGGCTAGCGGGAATGCGATATACGCAGTATTTT
-	TRBV18	-	TRBJ1-6	CASSRNPSQGIGSPLHF	TGTGCCAGCTCACGAAACCCCAGCCAGGGCATCGGTTCACCCCTCCACTTT
-	TRBV2	-	TRBJ2-1	CASRADGEQQFF	TGTGCCAGCAGAGCCGACGGAGAGCAGCAGTTCTTC
many	TRBV7-3	TRBD1	TRBJ2-2	CASSLTIPGPGTDRTGELFF	TGTGCCAGCAGCTTAACTATTCCGGGCCCCGGGACAGATCGTACCGGGGAGCTGTTTTTT
many	TRBV2	-	TRBJ2-7	CASTPSRTSSYEQYF	TGTGCCAGCACCCCTTCTAGGACCTCCTCCTACGAGCAGTACTTC
many	TRBV12-3/TRBV12-4	TRBD2	TRBJ2-1	CASRGGLAGGRSYNEQFF	TGTGCCAGCAGAGGGGGACTAGCGGGAGGACGGTCCTACAATGAGCAGTTCTTC